One and the same sample provided the 30 T cell receptor beta chains below, sequenced in a study of control samples from healthy donors and cancer patients. The table came from immunoSEQ multiplex PCR; TCRdb's copy has only in-frame clones and leaves some out. The sample carries 100,000 to 150,000 clones, around 90% recorded once. Sequencing was done on a sample of blood. The receptors derive from a man aged 40-50 years in good health.

V gene TRBV6-5 combines with J gene TRBJ2-2, with D perhaps TRBD1 or TRBD2 (5 bases each). Trimming removed 11 bases from V and 0 bases from J, with 7 bases in between. This CDR3 comprises 12 residues. Germline CDR1 is MNHEY and CDR2 is SVGAGI. CDR3 in amino acids: CAGGPNTGELFF. As DNA, the CDR3 is TGTGCCGGGGGTCCGAACACCGGGGAGCTGTTTTTT.

The V gene is TRBV28, the J gene TRBJ2-5, with 9 bases fitting TRBD2. V lost 6 bases, J lost 2 bases, and 4 bases stayed unmatched. Germline lookup yields CDR1 MDHEN and CDR2 SYDVKM. This CDR3 comprises 14 residues. CDR3 amino acids: CASRSGGWQETQYF. CDR3 nucleotides: TGTGCCAGCAGAAGCGGGGGGTGGCAAGAGACCCAGTACTTC. Full variable domain (outside the CDR3, taken from reference TRBV28 and TRBJ2-5): DVKVTQSSRYLVKRTGEKVFLECVQDMDHENMFWYRQDPGLGLRLIYFSYDVKMKEKGDIPEGYSVSREKKERFSLILESASTNQTSMYLCASRSGGWQETQYFGPGTRLLVL.

The CDR3 loop is CASTSGWEQYF. The CDR3 bases are TGTGCCAGCACCTCCGGCTGGGAGCAGTACTTC. V usage is TRBV6-6 and J usage is TRBJ2-7; D unresolved. The germline gives CDR1 MNHNY, CDR2 SVGAGI (reference sequence). The length of the CDR3 is 11 residues. Trimming shortened V by 7 bases and J by 7 bases, and 11 bases separated the two germline ends.

The V call is TRBV4-2, the J call TRBJ2-7, with D uncertain. V was shortened by 0 bases and J by 2 bases, with 11 bases between the two germline ends. The CDR3 sequence is 15 residues long. Germline CDR1 reads LGHNA; CDR2 reads YNFKEQ. CDR3 in DNA: TGTGCCAGCAGCCAAGATGTCCTAAATGCCTACGAGCAGTACTTC. Its protein product is CASSQDVLNAYEQYF.

V gene TRBV11-2 combines with J gene TRBJ2-2; TRBD1 is a possible D gene (6 bases). Trimming left V 5 bases short and J 8 bases short, with 24 bases between. Per germline, CDR1 SGHAT and CDR2 FQNNGV. The CDR3 sequence is 17 residues long. CDR3 loop: CASSVRGTPVGNGELFF. The CDR3 DNA sequence: TGTGCCAGCAGCGTACGAGGGACACCCGTGGGGAATGGGGAGCTGTTTTTT.

This clone showed up just a few times. The J gene is TRBJ2-4, the V gene TRBV24-1; D not certain. CDR1 and CDR2 (germline): KGHDR, SFDVKD. Deletions cut 0 bases from V and 0 bases from J, with 2 bases between. The CDR3 is made up of 14 amino acids. DNA for the CDR3: TGTGCCACCAGTGATTTGGTAGCCAAAAACATTCAGTACTTC. Protein product: CATSDLVAKNIQYF.

This clone was recorded only once. This chain uses TRBV6-5 with TRBJ1-2, with 8 nucleotides matching TRBD1. The CDR3 loop spans 14 amino acids. V gave up 5 bases and J gave up 4 bases; unmatched junction bases: 6. CDR1 MNHEY and CDR2 SVGAGI come from the germline V gene. The DNA of the CDR3 is TGTGCCAGCAGTAAGGCAGGGGGCGGCTATGGCTACACCTTC. Its translation is CASSKAGGGYGYTF.

The chain links TRBV6-5 to TRBJ2-7; 7 bases agree with TRBD1. J lost 4 bases, V lost 6 bases, and 9 bases had no gene match. Germline V gene lookup returns CDR1 MNHEY and CDR2 SVGAGI. The CDR3 loop spans 14 amino acids. The CDR3 protein is CASSLAGTVYEQYF. In nucleotides, the CDR3 is TGTGCCAGCAGCCTAGCTGGGACAGTTTACGAGCAGTACTTC.

The V and J genes are TRBV13 and TRBJ2-3; no firm D call. In germline, CDR1 is PRHDT, CDR2 FYEKMQ (reference sequence). This CDR3 has 15 residues. Between the trimmed V and J ends, which lost 5 bases and 2 bases, there was a span of 14 bases. The CDR3 region is CASSPGHDSTDTQYF. CDR3 nucleotides: TGTGCCAGCAGCCCAGGCCACGATTCCACAGATACGCAGTATTTT.

The chain uses TRBV18 and TRBJ1-6; 9 nucleotides agree with TRBD1. CDR3 length: 16 amino acids. The V segment lost 3 bases and the J segment 5 bases; nucleotides outside the gene matches: 5. The germline V gene encodes CDR1 KGHSH and CDR2 LQKENI. CDR3 coding DNA: TGTGCCAGCTCACCTAGCGGGACAGGGAATAATTCACCCCTCCACTTT. Its translation: CASSPSGTGNNSPLHF.

The rearrangement uses TRBV18 and TRBJ2-3; D not certain. Germline V CDR1 and CDR2: KGHSH, LQKENI. The germline V and J ends were trimmed by 3 bases and 3 bases, with 4 bases remaining between them. The CDR3 is 12 amino acids. The CDR3 sequence: CASSPGTDTQYF. CDR3 nucleotides: TGTGCCAGCTCACCCGGTACAGATACGCAGTATTTT.

This clone was found a few times. The chain couples TRBV5-4 to TRBJ1-5; weak D call: TRBD1 (5 bases). V dropped 3 bases and J dropped 1 base, with 8 bases sitting between them. The germline V gene encodes CDR1 SGHNT and CDR2 YYREEE (reference sequence). This CDR3 has 14 residues. The CDR3 bases are TGTGCCAGCAGCTCCCGGGACAGCAATCAGCCCCAGCATTTT. Amino acids: CASSSRDSNQPQHF.

The chain links TRBV30 to TRBJ2-6; no clear D. V gave up 3 bases and J gave up 0 bases, with 3 bases separating them. The V gene's germline CDR1 is GTSNPN and CDR2 SVGIG (reference sequence). The CDR3 runs to 13 residues. Here the CDR3 DNA reads TGTGCCTGGAGGCTCTCTGGGGCCAACGTCCTGACTTTC. Protein sequence: CAWRLSGANVLTF.

J is TRBJ2-7 and V is TRBV28; no reliable D call. CDR3 length equals 11 residues. V gave up 6 bases and J gave up 3 bases, with 6 bases separating them. Per the germline V gene, CDR1 is MDHEN and CDR2 is SYDVKM. In DNA, the CDR3 is TGTGCCAGCAGCAGCAACTACGAGCAGTACTTC. This translates into CASSSNYEQYF.

The chain joins TRBV4-1 to TRBJ2-2; 8 nucleotides line up with TRBD2. The CDR3 has 17 residues. In germline, CDR1 is MGHRA, CDR2 YSYEKL. V lost 0 bases and J lost 5; bases outside the gene matches: 8. In nucleotides, the CDR3 is TGCGCCAGCAGCCAAGATCCAGCGGGGGCCCAAACCGGGGAGCTGTTTTTT. This sequence encodes CASSQDPAGAQTGELFF.

A few counts support this clone. V usage is TRBV28 and J usage is TRBJ1-2, with 8 positions matching TRBD1. This CDR3 has 13 residues. V gave up 3 bases and J gave up 6 bases; unmatched junction bases: 3. The germline CDR1 and CDR2 sequences are MDHEN and SYDVKM. The CDR3 protein is CASSLQGANGYTF. CDR3 nucleotide sequence: TGTGCCAGCAGTTTGCAGGGGGCGAATGGCTACACCTTC.

The V call is TRBV6-2 or TRBV6-3, the J call TRBJ2-5; D perhaps matches TRBD2 (5 bases). The CDR3 loop spans 14 amino acids. Germline lookup yields CDR1 MNHEY and CDR2 SVGEGT. The ends were cut back, 4 bases at V and 2 bases at J, with 11 bases in the middle. CDR3 loop: CASSSRLYQETQYF. Written as DNA, the CDR3 is TGTGCCAGCAGTTCCAGACTATATCAAGAGACCCAGTACTTC.

The chain is built from TRBV20-1 and TRBJ2-5, with 7 bases that match TRBD2. Germline-derived CDR1 and CDR2 are DFQATT and SNEGSKA (reference sequence). The CDR3 length is 11 residues. The V segment lost 5 bases and the J segment 5 bases; nucleotides outside the gene matches: 2. The CDR3 DNA reads as TGCAGTGCTGGACTAGAGGAGACCCAGTACTTC. Its protein is CSAGLEETQYF.

The chain links TRBV30 to TRBJ1-4; no clear D. V gave up 6 bases and J gave up 7 bases, with 9 bases separating them. Germline CDR1 GTSNPN, CDR2 SVGIG (reference sequence). The length of the CDR3 is 11 residues. In DNA form, the CDR3 reads TGTGCCTGTCTCGCGGGTGAAAAACTGTTTTTT. Protein: CACLAGEKLFF. Full variable domain (rest looked up from reference TRBV30 and TRBJ1-4): SQTIHQWPATLVQPVGSPLSLECTVEGTSNPNLYWYRQAAGRGLQLLFYSVGIGQISSEVPQNLSASRPQDRQFILSSKKLLLSDSGFYLCACLAGEKLFFGSGTQLSVL.

V and J are TRBV7-9 and TRBJ1-4, with 8 nucleotides matching TRBD1. V lost 0 bases, J lost 7 bases, and 7 bases stayed unmatched. This CDR3 spans 16 amino acids. Per the germline V gene, CDR1 is SEHNR and CDR2 is FQNEAQ (reference sequence). CDR3: CASSLAPTGGAEKLFF. The CDR3 bases are TGTGCCAGCAGCTTAGCGCCAACAGGGGGGGCTGAAAAACTGTTTTTT.

The CDR3 spells CASSEGQAYGYTF. CDR3 DNA: TGCGCCAGCAGTGAGGGTCAGGCGTATGGCTACACCTTC. The chain employs TRBV10-1 and TRBJ1-2; D not certain. Germline V lookup: CDR1 WNHNN, CDR2 SYGVQD (reference sequence). V was shortened by 2 bases and J by 5 bases, with 9 bases between the two germline ends. The CDR3 sequence is 13 residues long.

J is TRBJ1-2 and V is TRBV7-9; maybe TRBD1 (5 bases). The germline V gene has CDR1 SEHNR and CDR2 FQNEAQ (reference sequence). CDR3 length equals 14 residues. Trimming took off 5 bases at V and 6 bases at J, with 16 bases between the two ends. CDR3 protein: CASSMGDRSDGYTF. The DNA for the CDR3 is TGTGCCAGCAGCATGGGGGACCGCTCAGATGGCTACACCTTC.

This clone has just one count. The chain links TRBV5-4 to TRBJ1-2; D gene uncertain. Germline-derived CDR1 and CDR2 are SGHNT and YYREEE (reference sequence). This CDR3 has 17 amino acids. With 0 bases removed from V and 5 bases from J, the gap between germline ends came to 20 bases. Here the CDR3 DNA reads TGTGCCAGCAGCTTGGCAAGAGGATTAACTGGGAAATATGGCTACACCTTC. Amino acids: CASSLARGLTGKYGYTF.

The J gene is TRBJ2-2, the V gene TRBV29-1; possibly TRBD2 for D (7 bases). Trimming left V 4 bases short and J 3 bases short, with 21 bases between. CDR1 SQVTM and CDR2 ANQGSEA come from the germline V gene. This CDR3 has 17 residues. Written as DNA, the CDR3 is TGCAGCGTTGTAGTCCAATCGGGGGGCCTTTACACCGGGGAGCTGTTTTTT. It yields the protein CSVVVQSGGLYTGELFF.

The chain recombines TRBV5-1 with TRBJ1-1; D uncertain. The CDR3 totals 14 residues. Trimming stripped 4 bases from V and 1 base from J, with 11 bases between. Germline CDR1 SGHRS, CDR2 YFSETQ. As DNA, the CDR3 is TGCGCCAGCAGCCGCAGTTCGGCGAACACTGAAGCTTTCTTT. Its protein is CASSRSSANTEAFF.

This clone was observed once. Other nucleotide sequences from this sample produce the same CDR3. This chain connects TRBV7-9 to TRBJ1-2, with TRBD1 matching 9 bases. The CDR3 is made up of 14 amino acids. From germline, CDR1 is SEHNR and CDR2 FQNEAQ (reference sequence). The ends lost 3 bases at V and 2 bases at J; junction bases unmatched: 1. The CDR3 reads CASSLGQGNYGYTF. The CDR3, as DNA: TGTGCCAGCAGCTTGGGACAGGGCAACTATGGCTACACCTTC.

The chain carries TRBV6-5 and TRBJ2-2; no clear D gene. The CDR3 is made up of 12 amino acids. The V gene lost 6 bases and the J gene lost 0 bases, with 2 bases spanning the gap. CDR1 is MNHEY, CDR2 SVGAGI, per germline. CDR3 coding DNA: TGTGCCAGCAGGGCGAACACCGGGGAGCTGTTTTTT. This translates into CASRANTGELFF.

The CDR3 here is CAIRSSGGSQETQYF. CDR3 nucleotides: TGTGCCATCAGATCTAGCGGGGGGAGTCAAGAGACCCAGTACTTC. V usage is TRBV10-3 and J usage is TRBJ2-5; 11 bases agree with TRBD2. CDR1 and CDR2 (germline): ENHRY, SYGVKD. The CDR3 spans 15 residues. With V trimmed by 6 bases and J by 2 bases, 5 bases remained unmatched.

The chain recombines TRBV2 with TRBJ2-3; 7 positions agree with TRBD2. With 3 bases clipped from V and 4 bases from J, the junction kept 1 base outside the gene matches. The germline V gene has CDR1 SNHLY and CDR2 FYNNEI. This CDR3 has 13 amino acids. CDR3 DNA: TGTGCCAGCAGTGATGGGGGGGCAGATACGCAGTATTTT. Its protein is CASSDGGADTQYF.

The chain couples TRBV7-6 to TRBJ2-1; possible D gene TRBD1, 5 bases. V lost 1 base to trimming and J lost 6 bases, with 7 bases between them. From germline, CDR1 is SGHVS and CDR2 FNYEAQ. CDR3 length: 13 residues. CDR3 nucleotides: TGTGCCAGCAGCTTAGTACAGGCCAATGAGCAGTTCTTC. This encodes CASSLVQANEQFF.